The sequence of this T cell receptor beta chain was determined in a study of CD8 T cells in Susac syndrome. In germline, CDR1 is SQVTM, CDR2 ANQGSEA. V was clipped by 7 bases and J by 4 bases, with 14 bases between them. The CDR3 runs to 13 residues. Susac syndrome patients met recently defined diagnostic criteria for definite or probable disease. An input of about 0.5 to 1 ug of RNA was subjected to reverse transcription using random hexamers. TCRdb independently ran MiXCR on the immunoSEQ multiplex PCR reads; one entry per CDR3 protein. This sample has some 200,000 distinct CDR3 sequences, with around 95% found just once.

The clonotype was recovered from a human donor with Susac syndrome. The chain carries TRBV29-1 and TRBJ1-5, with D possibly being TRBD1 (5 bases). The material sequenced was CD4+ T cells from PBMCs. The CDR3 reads CSAYLDINQPQHF. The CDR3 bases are TGCAGCGCATACTTGGACATAAATCAGCCCCAGCATTTT. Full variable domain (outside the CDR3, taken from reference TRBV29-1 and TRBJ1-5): SAVISQKPSRDICQRGTSLTIQCQVDSQVTMMFWYRQQPGQSLTLIATANQGSEATYESGFVIDKFPISRPNLTFSTLTVSNMSPEDSSIYLCSAYLDINQPQHFGDGTRLSIL.